The 2 T cell receptor beta chains below all came from one sample that was sequenced in a study of beta chain features in type 1 diabetes (dated by TCRdb to the late 2010s). What the work shows at the level of the full study, not this receptor alone: A moderate but significant shortening of TCRB CDR3 length was observed in type 1 diabetes patients in all four CD4+ subsets.

For these TCRs, the target antigens are not known. The protocol used for the library was the immunoSEQ multiplex PCR assay. The entire isolated RNA was reverse transcribed using the High Capacity cDNA Reverse Transcription Kit, and thus expressed TCRB transcripts were sequenced. Sourced from immuneACCESS, this table was stored by TCRdb with only in-frame sequences that have V and J called. A share of the clones is absent; for the studies checked, an unresolved V gene accounts for under half, and the remainder has no known explanation. Present in this sample are some 190,000 clones, around 7.8% of which were seen just once. Together, the top ten hold approximately 0.93% of the sample. Sequenced sample: central memory CD4+ T cells from blood. The receptors stem from a woman in her thirties or forties with type 1 diabetes.

This clone was found many times. V and J are TRBV7-7 and TRBJ2-1; D is perhaps TRBD2 (6 bases). CDR3 length: 13 residues. Trimming took 2 bases from V and 10 from J, leaving 12 bases between them. Germline V lookup: CDR1 SSHAT, CDR2 FNYEAQ (reference sequence). The CDR3 DNA reads TGTGCCAGCAGCTTAAACACAGGAGGGGAGCAGTTCTTC. Its translation: CASSLNTGGEQFF.

J is TRBJ1-2 and V is TRBV5-1; TRBD1 aligns across 10 bases. Germline CDR1 is SGHRS and CDR2 is YFSETQ. The length of the CDR3 is 14 residues. Unmatched junction bases numbered 4, after V lost 4 bases and J lost 4 bases. The CDR3 sequence: CASSPGQGLYGYTF. The CDR3 DNA reads TGCGCCAGCAGCCCGGGACAGGGGCTCTATGGCTACACCTTC.